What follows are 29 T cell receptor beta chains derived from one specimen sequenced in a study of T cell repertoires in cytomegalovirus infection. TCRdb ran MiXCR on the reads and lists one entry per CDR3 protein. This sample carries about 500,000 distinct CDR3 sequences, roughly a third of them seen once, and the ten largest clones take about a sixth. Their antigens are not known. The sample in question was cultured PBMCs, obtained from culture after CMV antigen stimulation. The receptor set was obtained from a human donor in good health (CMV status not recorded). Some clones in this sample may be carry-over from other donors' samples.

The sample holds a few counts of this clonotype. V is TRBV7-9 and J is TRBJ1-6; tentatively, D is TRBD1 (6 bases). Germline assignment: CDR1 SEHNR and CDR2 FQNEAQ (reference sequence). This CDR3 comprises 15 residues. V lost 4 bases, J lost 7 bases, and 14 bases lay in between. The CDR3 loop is CASSSHRDPNSPLHF. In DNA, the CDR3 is TGTGCCAGCAGCTCCCACAGGGATCCAAATTCACCCCTCCACTTT.

This CDR3 is CASSMGAGVGNQPQHF. The CDR3 region has the DNA TGTGCCAGTAGTATGGGGGCGGGGGTAGGCAATCAGCCCCAGCATTTT. This chain uses TRBV19 with TRBJ1-5, with a weak D call TRBD1 (6 bases). Trimming took 3 bases from V and 2 from J, leaving 14 bases between them. Germline CDR1 LNHDA, CDR2 SQIVND (reference sequence). CDR3 length: 16 residues.

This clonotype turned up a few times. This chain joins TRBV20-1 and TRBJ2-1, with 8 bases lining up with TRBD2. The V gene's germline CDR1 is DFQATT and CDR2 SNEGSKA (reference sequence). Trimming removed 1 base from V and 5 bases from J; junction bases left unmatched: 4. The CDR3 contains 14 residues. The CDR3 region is CSARGLAGNNEQFF. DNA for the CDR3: TGCAGTGCTAGAGGGCTAGCGGGTAACAATGAGCAGTTCTTC.

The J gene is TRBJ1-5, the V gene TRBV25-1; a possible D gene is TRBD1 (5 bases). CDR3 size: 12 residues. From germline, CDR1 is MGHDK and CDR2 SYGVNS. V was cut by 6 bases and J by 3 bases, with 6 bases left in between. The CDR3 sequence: CASRGPNQPQHF. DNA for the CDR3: TGTGCCAGCAGGGGACCCAATCAGCCCCAGCATTTT.

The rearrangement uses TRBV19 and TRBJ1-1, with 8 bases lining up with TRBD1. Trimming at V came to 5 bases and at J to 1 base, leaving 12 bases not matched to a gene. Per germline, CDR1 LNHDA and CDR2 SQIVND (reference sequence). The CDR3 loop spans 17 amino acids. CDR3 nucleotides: TGTGCCAGTAGTGCCATCCGGACAGGGAGGGCGAACACTGAAGCTTTCTTT. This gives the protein CASSAIRTGRANTEAFF.

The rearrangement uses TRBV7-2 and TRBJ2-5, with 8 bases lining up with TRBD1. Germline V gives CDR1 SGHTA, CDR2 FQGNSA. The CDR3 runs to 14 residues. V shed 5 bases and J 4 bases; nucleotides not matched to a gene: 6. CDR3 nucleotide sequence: TGTGCCAGCAGCCAGCGGACAGGGCGAGAGACCCAGTACTTC. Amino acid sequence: CASSQRTGRETQYF.

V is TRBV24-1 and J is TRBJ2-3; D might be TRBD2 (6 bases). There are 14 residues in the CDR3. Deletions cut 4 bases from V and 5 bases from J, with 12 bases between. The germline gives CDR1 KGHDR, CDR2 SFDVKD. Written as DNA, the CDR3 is TGTGCCACCAGTGACCCCTCAGCGGGAGATACGCAGTATTTT. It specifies CATSDPSAGDTQYF.

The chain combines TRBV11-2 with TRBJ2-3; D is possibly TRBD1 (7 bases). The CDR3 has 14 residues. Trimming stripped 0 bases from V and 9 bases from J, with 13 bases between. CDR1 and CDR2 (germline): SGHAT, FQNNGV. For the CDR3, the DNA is TGTGCCAGCAGCTTAGAGTCAGGGGGAGGCACGCAGTATTTT. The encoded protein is CASSLESGGGTQYF.

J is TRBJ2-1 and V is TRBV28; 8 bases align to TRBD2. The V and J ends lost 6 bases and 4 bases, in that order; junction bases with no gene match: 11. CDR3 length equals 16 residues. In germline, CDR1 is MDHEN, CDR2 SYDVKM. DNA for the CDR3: TGTGCCAGCAGCGGGCCTACCGGGAGGGGTTACAATGAGCAGTTCTTC. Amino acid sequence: CASSGPTGRGYNEQFF.

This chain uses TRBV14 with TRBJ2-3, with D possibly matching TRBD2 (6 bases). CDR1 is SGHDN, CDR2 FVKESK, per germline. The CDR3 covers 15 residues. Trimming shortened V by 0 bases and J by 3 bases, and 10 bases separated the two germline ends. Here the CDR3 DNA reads TGTGCCAGCAGCCAAGATCGGGGGTTGACAGATACGCAGTATTTT. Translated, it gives CASSQDRGLTDTQYF.

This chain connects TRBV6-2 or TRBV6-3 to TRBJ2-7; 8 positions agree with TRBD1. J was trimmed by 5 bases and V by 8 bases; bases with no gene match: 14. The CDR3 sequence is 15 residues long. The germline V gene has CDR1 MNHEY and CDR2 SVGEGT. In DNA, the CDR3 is TGTGCCAGCTCCGGCATAGGACAGGGTCGGCACGAGCAGTACGTC. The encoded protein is CASSGIGQGRHEQYV.

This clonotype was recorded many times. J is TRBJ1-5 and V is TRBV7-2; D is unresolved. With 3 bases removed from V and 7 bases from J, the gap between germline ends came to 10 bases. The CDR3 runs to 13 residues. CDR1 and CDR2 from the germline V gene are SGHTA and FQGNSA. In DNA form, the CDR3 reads TGTGCCAGCAGCTTGAAGGGATCCCAGCCCCAGCATTTT. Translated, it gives CASSLKGSQPQHF.

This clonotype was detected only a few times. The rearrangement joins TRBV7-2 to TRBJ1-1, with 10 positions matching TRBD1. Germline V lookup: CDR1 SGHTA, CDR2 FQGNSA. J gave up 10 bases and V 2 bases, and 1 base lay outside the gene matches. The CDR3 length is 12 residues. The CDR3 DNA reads TGTGCCAGCAGCTTACGGACAGGGGGAGCTTTCTTT. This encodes CASSLRTGGAFF.

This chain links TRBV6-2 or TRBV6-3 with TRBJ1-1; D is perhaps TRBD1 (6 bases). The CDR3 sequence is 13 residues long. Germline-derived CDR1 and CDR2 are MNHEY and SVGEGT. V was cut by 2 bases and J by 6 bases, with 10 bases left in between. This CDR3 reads CASSYRGHAEAFF. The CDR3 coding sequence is TGTGCCAGCAGTTACCGGGGACACGCTGAAGCTTTCTTT.

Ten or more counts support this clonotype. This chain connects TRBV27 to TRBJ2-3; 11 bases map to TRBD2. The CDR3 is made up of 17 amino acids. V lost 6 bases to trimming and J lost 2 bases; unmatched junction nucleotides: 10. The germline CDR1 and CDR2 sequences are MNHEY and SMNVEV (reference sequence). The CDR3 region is CASSRAGTSGTTDTQYF. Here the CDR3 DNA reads TGTGCCAGCAGCCGAGCCGGGACTAGCGGAACCACAGATACGCAGTATTTT.

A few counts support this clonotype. This chain's CDR3 is CASPSGTTSYNEQFF. The DNA for the CDR3 is TGTGCCAGCCCTTCCGGGACCACCTCCTACAATGAGCAGTTCTTC. The chain uses TRBV2 and TRBJ2-1, with D perhaps assigned TRBD1 or TRBD2 (5 bases each). Germline CDR1 SNHLY, CDR2 FYNNEI. The ends were cut back, 8 bases at V and 0 bases at J, with 14 bases in the middle. This CDR3 has 15 amino acids.

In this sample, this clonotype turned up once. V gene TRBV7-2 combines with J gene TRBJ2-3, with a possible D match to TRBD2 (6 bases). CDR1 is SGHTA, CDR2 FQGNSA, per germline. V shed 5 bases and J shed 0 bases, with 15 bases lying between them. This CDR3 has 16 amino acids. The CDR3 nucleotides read TGTGCCAGCAGCCCCGGGGTGGCGGGGAGCACAGATACGCAGTATTTT. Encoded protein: CASSPGVAGSTDTQYF.

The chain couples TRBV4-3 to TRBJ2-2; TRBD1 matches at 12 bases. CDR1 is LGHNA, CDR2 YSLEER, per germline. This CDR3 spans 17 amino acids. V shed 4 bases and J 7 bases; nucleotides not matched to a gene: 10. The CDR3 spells CASSPTGQGAPHGELFF. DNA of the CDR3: TGCGCCAGCAGCCCGACGGGACAGGGGGCACCCCACGGGGAGCTGTTTTTT.

CDR3 amino acids: CASSQTGTGVDEKLFF. CDR3 nucleotide sequence: TGTGCCAGCAGCCAGACCGGGACAGGGGTGGATGAAAAACTGTTTTTT. The chain carries TRBV28 and TRBJ1-4; 10 bases are a match to TRBD1. CDR1 and CDR2 (germline): MDHEN, SYDVKM. The junction had 10 bases not matched to a gene; V was cut back by 6 bases and J by 6 bases. CDR3 length: 16 residues.

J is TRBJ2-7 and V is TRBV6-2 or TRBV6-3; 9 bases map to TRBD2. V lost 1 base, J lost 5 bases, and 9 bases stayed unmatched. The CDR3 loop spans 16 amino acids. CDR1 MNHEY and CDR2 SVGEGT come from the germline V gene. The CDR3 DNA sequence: TGTGCCAGCAGTTACTGGCTAGCGGGATATCGGAACGAGCAGTACTTC. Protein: CASSYWLAGYRNEQYF.

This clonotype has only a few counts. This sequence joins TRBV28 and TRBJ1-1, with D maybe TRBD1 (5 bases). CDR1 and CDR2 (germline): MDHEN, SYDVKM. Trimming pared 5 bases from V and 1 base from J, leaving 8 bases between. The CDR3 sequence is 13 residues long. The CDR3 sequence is CASSVDTNTEAFF. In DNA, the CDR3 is TGTGCCAGCAGTGTGGACACGAACACTGAAGCTTTCTTT.

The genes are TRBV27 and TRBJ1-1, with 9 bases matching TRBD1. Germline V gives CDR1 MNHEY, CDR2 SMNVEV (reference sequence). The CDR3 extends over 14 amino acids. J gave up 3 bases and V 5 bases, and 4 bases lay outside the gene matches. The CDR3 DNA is TGTGCCAGCAGTGTTACAGGGGGCGACACTGAAGCTTTCTTT. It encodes CASSVTGGDTEAFF.

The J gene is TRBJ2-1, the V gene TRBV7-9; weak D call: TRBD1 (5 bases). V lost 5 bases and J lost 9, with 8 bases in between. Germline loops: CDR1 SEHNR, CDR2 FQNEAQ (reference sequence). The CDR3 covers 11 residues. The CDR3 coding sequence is TGTGCCAGCAGCGCAGGGATTGAGCAGTTCTTC. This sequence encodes CASSAGIEQFF.

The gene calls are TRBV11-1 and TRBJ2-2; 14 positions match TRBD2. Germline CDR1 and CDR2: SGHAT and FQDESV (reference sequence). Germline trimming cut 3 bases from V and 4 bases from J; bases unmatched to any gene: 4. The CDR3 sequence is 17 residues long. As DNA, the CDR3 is TGTGCCAGCAGCTTCAGTGGACTAGCGGGGGGCACCGGGGAGCTGTTTTTT. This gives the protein CASSFSGLAGGTGELFF.

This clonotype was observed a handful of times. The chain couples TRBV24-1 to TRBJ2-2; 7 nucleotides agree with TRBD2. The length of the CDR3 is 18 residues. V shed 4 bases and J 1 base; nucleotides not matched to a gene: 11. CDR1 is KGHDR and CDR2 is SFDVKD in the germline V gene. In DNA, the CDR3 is TGTGCCACCAGTGACCGAAGCGGGAAAAGTCAGAACACCGGGGAGCTGTTTTTT. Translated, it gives CATSDRSGKSQNTGELFF.

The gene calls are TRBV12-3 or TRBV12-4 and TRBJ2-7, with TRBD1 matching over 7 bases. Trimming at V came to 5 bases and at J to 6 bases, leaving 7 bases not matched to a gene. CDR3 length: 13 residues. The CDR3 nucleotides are TGTGCCAGCAGTGTATACAGGGGCGGCGAGCAGTACGTC. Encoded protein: CASSVYRGGEQYV.

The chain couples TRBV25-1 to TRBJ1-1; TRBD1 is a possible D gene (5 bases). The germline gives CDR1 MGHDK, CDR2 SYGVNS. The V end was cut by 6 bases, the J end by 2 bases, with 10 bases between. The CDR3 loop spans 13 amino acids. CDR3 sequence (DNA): TGTGCCAGCAGGGCAGGGATTAACACTGAAGCTTTCTTT. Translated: CASRAGINTEAFF.

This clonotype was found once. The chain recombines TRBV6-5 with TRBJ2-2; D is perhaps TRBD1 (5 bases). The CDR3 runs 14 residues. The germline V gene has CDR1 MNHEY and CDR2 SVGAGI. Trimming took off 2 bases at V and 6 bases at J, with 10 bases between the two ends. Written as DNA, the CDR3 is TGTGCCAGCAGTTACCTGACAGAGGCCGGGGAGCTGTTTTTT. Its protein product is CASSYLTEAGELFF.

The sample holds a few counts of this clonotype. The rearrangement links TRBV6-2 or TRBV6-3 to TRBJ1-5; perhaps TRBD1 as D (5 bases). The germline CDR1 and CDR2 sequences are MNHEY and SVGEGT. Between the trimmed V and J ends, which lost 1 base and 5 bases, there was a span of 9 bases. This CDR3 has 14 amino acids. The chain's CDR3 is CASSYFRGDQPQHF. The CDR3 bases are TGTGCCAGCAGTTACTTCCGGGGGGATCAGCCCCAGCATTTT.